This TCR beta chain is from a study of blood T cell repertoires in COVID-19. Study-wide context: From T cells, B-cell-depleted T cells, or PBMCs came the material, which was cDNA or gDNA.

How the authors handled the data: It was from reference gene primer amplification that nucleated cell counts were estimated. TCRdb's table, derived via immunoSEQ multiplex PCR, lists solely in-frame clones and lacks some. The DNA was the basis for D and trimming; V, J and clone size are from that table. The sample records fewer than 200,000 clones, roughly 89% being singletons. Specimen: peripheral blood. The source of this sequence is a woman younger than 30 who had recovered from COVID-19.

The DNA of the CDR3 is TGCGCCAGCAGCTACACAGGGAACACTGAAGCTTTCTTT. Translating it yields CASSYTGNTEAFF. J is TRBJ1-1 and V is TRBV5-1; possible D gene TRBD1, 5 bases. With 3 bases removed from V and 1 base from J, the gap between germline ends came to 7 bases. CDR3 length: 13 residues. The germline V gene has CDR1 SGHRS and CDR2 YFSETQ.